The 32 T cell receptor beta chains below were found in one sample sequenced in a study of OX40 agonist ivuxolimab in advanced cancers. Libraries were prepared by immunoSEQ multiplex PCR; TCRdb keeps only in-frame clonotypes and omits some of them. The sample records around 77,000 clones, about 90% being singletons. The sample consisted of CD4+ or CD8+ T cells sorted from blood, taken in a trial of the OX40 agonist ivuxolimab. All receptors come from an adult with an advanced solid tumor such as melanoma, head and neck, liver or kidney cancer.

The rearrangement joins TRBV6-4 to TRBJ2-1; D might be TRBD1 or TRBD2, each matching 5 bases. The CDR3 has 14 residues. The V and J ends lost 4 bases and 2 bases respectively, with 9 bases between them. CDR1 MRHNA and CDR2 SNTAGT come from the germline V gene. The CDR3 bases are TGTGCCAGCAGTGGAGGGACCACCTACAATGAGCAGTTCTTC. Protein sequence: CASSGGTTYNEQFF.

This clone appeared once. The CDR3 sequence: CASSTGTGYEQYF. DNA for the CDR3: TGTGCCAGCAGTACCGGGACAGGGTATGAGCAGTACTTC. The chain couples TRBV6-6 to TRBJ2-7; 9 nucleotides match TRBD1. The V gene's germline CDR1 is MNHNY and CDR2 SVGAGI (reference sequence). J was trimmed by 7 bases and V by 5 bases; bases with no gene match: 6. The CDR3 is 13 amino acids.

The chain carries TRBV28 and TRBJ1-4; possible D gene TRBD1, 5 bases. CDR1 MDHEN and CDR2 SYDVKM come from the germline V gene. The CDR3 contains 16 residues. V was clipped by 3 bases and J by 0 bases, with 11 bases between them. CDR3 protein: CASSFRGGATNEKLFF. The CDR3 region has the DNA TGTGCCAGCAGTTTCCGGGGGGGGGCAACTAATGAAAAACTGTTTTTT.

This clone was seen only once. The rearrangement links TRBV6-6 to TRBJ1-1, with a tentative D call TRBD1 (5 bases). The CDR3 consists of 14 residues. Germline CDR1 is MNHNY and CDR2 is SVGAGI (reference sequence). V was pared by 2 bases and J by 4 bases, with 11 bases between. CDR3 nucleotides: TGTGCCAGCAGTTACGGGGGAAGAGGCACTGAAGCTTTCTTT. Its translation: CASSYGGRGTEAFF.

The chain couples TRBV14 to TRBJ2-3, with a weak D call TRBD2 (7 bases). V gave up 5 bases and J gave up 1 base, with 16 bases separating them. From germline, CDR1 is SGHDN and CDR2 FVKESK. There are 16 residues in the CDR3. Here the CDR3 DNA reads TGTGCCAGCAGCAGGACAGCGGGGCTTCGCACAGATACGCAGTATTTT. Protein sequence: CASSRTAGLRTDTQYF. The full variable domain, rest sourced from reference TRBV14 and TRBJ2-3, is EAGVTQFPSHSVIEKGQTVTLRCDPISGHDNLYWYRRVMGKEIKFLLHFVKESKQDESGMPNNRFLAERTGGTYSTLKVQPAELEDSGVYFCASSRTAGLRTDTQYFGPGTRLTVL.

The V and J genes are TRBV10-3 and TRBJ1-1, with D unclear. V gave up 0 bases and J gave up 1 base, with 9 bases separating them. Looked up from germline, CDR1 is ENHRY and CDR2 is SYGVKD. The CDR3 covers 15 residues. The CDR3: CAISESEAGNTEAFF. CDR3 DNA: TGTGCCATCAGTGAGTCTGAAGCAGGGAACACTGAAGCTTTCTTT.

The rearrangement joins TRBV12-5 to TRBJ2-3; D possibly corresponds to TRBD1 (5 bases). CDR3 length: 13 amino acids. Trimming removed 5 bases from V and 1 base from J, with 7 bases in between. Germline V gene lookup returns CDR1 LGHNT and CDR2 FRNRAP. CDR3: CASGLGGTDTQYF. CDR3 DNA sequence: TGTGCTAGTGGTCTAGGGGGCACAGATACGCAGTATTTT.

J is TRBJ1-3 and V is TRBV5-1, with D hard to call. The germline V and J ends were trimmed by 5 bases and 0 bases, with 18 bases remaining between them. The CDR3 extends over 17 amino acids. Per germline, CDR1 SGHRS and CDR2 YFSETQ. The CDR3 is CASRRRDGSLSGNTIYF. The CDR3 bases are TGCGCCAGCAGACGACGTGACGGTTCACTCTCTGGAAACACCATATATTTT.

The rearrangement uses TRBV5-4 and TRBJ2-3, with D unclear. The V gene lost 6 bases and the J gene lost 4 bases, with 6 bases spanning the gap. Looked up from germline, CDR1 is SGHNT and CDR2 is YYREEE (reference sequence). The CDR3 is 11 residues long. The CDR3 region has the DNA TGTGCCAGCACCGTGTCAGATACGCAGTATTTT. It yields the protein CASTVSDTQYF.

The gene calls are TRBV5-4 and TRBJ1-2; possibly TRBD1 for D (5 bases). The CDR3 has 14 amino acids. Germline V gives CDR1 SGHNT, CDR2 YYREEE (reference sequence). V was pared by 5 bases and J by 4 bases, with 15 bases between. The CDR3 DNA is TGTGCCAGCAGACTAGACCCGGGGGGCTATGGCTACACCTTC. Its translation: CASRLDPGGYGYTF.

The gene calls are TRBV5-8 and TRBJ1-2, with D possibly matching TRBD1 (6 bases). Trimming took off 5 bases at V and 4 bases at J, with 9 bases between the two ends. CDR3 size: 12 residues. Germline CDR1 reads SGHTS; CDR2 reads YDEGEE. This CDR3 is CASRWTVYGYTF. CDR3 DNA sequence: TGTGCCAGCAGATGGACAGTCTATGGCTACACCTTC. Supplemented by reference TRBV5-8 and TRBJ1-2, the full variable domain reads EAGVTQSPTHLIKTRGQQATLRCSPISGHTSVYWYQQALGLGLQFLLWYDEGEERNRGNFPPRFSGRQFPNYSSELNVNALELEDSALYLCASRWTVYGYTFGSGTRLTVV.

The J gene is TRBJ2-3, the V gene TRBV5-4, with unresolved D. With 4 bases removed from V and 4 bases from J, the gap between germline ends came to 13 bases. Germline CDR1 is SGHNT and CDR2 is YYREEE (reference sequence). This CDR3 comprises 14 residues. CDR3 sequence: CASSNPKASDTQYF. The CDR3 bases are TGTGCCAGCAGCAATCCGAAGGCCTCAGATACGCAGTATTTT.

The chain couples TRBV30 to TRBJ2-4, with 7 bases aligning to TRBD2. V shed 0 bases, J shed 8 bases, and the junction held 10 bases outside the gene matches. CDR1 is GTSNPN and CDR2 is SVGIG in the germline V gene (reference sequence). This CDR3 contains 15 residues. CDR3 sequence (DNA): TGTGCCTGGAGTGTACGGGGGGTCCCCTGGGACATTCAGTACTTC. Residues: CAWSVRGVPWDIQYF.

In DNA form, the CDR3 reads TGTGCCAGCAGCGTAGCGGGACAGGGTGATACTGAAGCTTTCTTT. Its translation: CASSVAGQGDTEAFF. This chain joins TRBV9 and TRBJ1-1; TRBD1 matches at 9 bases. CDR3 size: 15 residues. Germline V CDR1 and CDR2: SGDLS, YYNGEE. V lost 0 bases, J lost 5 bases, and 5 bases stayed unmatched.

The V gene is TRBV19, the J gene TRBJ1-1; a possible D gene is TRBD1 (5 bases). The CDR3 is 14 residues long. The ends were cut back, 7 bases at V and 5 bases at J, with 17 bases in the middle. The V gene's germline CDR1 is LNHDA and CDR2 SQIVND (reference sequence). CDR3 residues: CASMLLGTRTEAFF. The CDR3 DNA reads TGTGCCAGTATGCTTTTAGGGACCCGAACTGAAGCTTTCTTT.

This clone has only one observation. V and J are TRBV5-1 and TRBJ1-2, with D tentatively TRBD1 (5 bases). V was pared by 0 bases and J by 8 bases, with 20 bases between. Germline CDR1 SGHRS, CDR2 YFSETQ. This CDR3 is 16 amino acids long. The CDR3, as DNA: TGCGCCAGCAGCTTGGAAGGCGCAGGGACCTCCTGGGGCTACACCTTC. This encodes CASSLEGAGTSWGYTF.

Notes on this clone: An end of the junction does not agree with germline; a read error may underlie this. The chain uses TRBV6-1 and TRBJ2-7; 8 positions match TRBD2. Per the germline V gene, CDR1 is MNHNS and CDR2 is SASEGT. The length of the CDR3 is 14 residues. As DNA, the CDR3 is TGTGCCAGCAGCGAAGTAGCGGGGCCTTCGAGCCAGTACTTC. It specifies CASSEVAGPSSQYF.

This chain links TRBV18 with TRBJ1-1; 8 bases fit TRBD1. Germline V gene lookup returns CDR1 KGHSH and CDR2 LQKENI. V dropped 3 bases and J dropped 0; count of bases not matched to a gene: 9. This CDR3 has 17 amino acids. This CDR3 reads CASSPGQALSMNTEAFF. The CDR3 nucleotides are TGTGCCAGCTCACCGGGACAGGCCCTTTCAATGAACACTGAAGCTTTCTTT.

The rearrangement links TRBV29-1 to TRBJ1-2, with 7 bases lining up with TRBD1. The CDR3 contains 13 residues. Germline CDR1 and CDR2: SQVTM and ANQGSEA. V was clipped by 4 bases and J by 4 bases; unmatched bases: 6. The CDR3 DNA is TGCAGCGTTGCAGGGGGAGTAGGCTATGGCTACACCTTC. It specifies CSVAGGVGYGYTF.

V and J are TRBV10-1 and TRBJ2-3, with 7 bases identical to TRBD1. The length of the CDR3 is 15 residues. Trimming cost V 6 bases and J 0 bases; bases outside gene matches: 6. CDR1 is WNHNN, CDR2 SYGVQD, per germline (reference sequence). In nucleotides, the CDR3 is TGCGCCAGCAGCGCATACAGGGGTAGCACAGATACGCAGTATTTT. This codes for CASSAYRGSTDTQYF.

The rearrangement uses TRBV5-8 and TRBJ2-7; TRBD2 agrees at 7 bases. Trimming removed 4 bases from V and 3 bases from J; junction bases left unmatched: 7. This CDR3 is 14 amino acids long. CDR1 is SGHTS and CDR2 is YDEGEE in the germline V gene. The CDR3 sequence: CASSRGGGFYEQYF. The CDR3 DNA is TGTGCCAGCAGCCGAGGCGGGGGTTTCTACGAGCAGTACTTC.

The chain is built from TRBV18 and TRBJ2-1; no clear D gene. Trimming removed 0 bases from V and 7 bases from J, with 7 bases in between. The germline V gene encodes CDR1 KGHSH and CDR2 LQKENI. CDR3 length: 13 residues. The CDR3 DNA reads as TGTGCCAGCTCACCACCGGGCGCAAATGAGCAGTTCTTC. Its protein product is CASSPPGANEQFF. Based on the CDR3 plus reference TRBV18 and TRBJ2-1, the full variable domain is NAGVMQNPRHLVRRRGQEARLRCSPMKGHSHVYWYRQLPEEGLKFMVYLQKENIIDESGMPKERFSAEFPKEGPSILRIQQVVRGDSAAYFCASSPPGANEQFFGPGTRLTVL.

The chain employs TRBV30 and TRBJ1-2; 10 nucleotides match TRBD1. There are 13 residues in the CDR3. J gave up 8 bases and V 2 bases, and 5 bases lay outside the gene matches. CDR1 is GTSNPN and CDR2 is SVGIG in the germline V gene (reference sequence). CDR3 amino acids: CAWSLGQGRGYTF. The CDR3 DNA follows: TGTGCCTGGAGTTTGGGACAGGGGAGAGGCTACACCTTC.

V and J are TRBV15 and TRBJ1-5; possible D gene TRBD1, 5 bases. Trimming removed 0 bases at V and 6 bases at J, with 12 bases between. Germline assignment: CDR1 LNHNV and CDR2 YYDKDF (reference sequence). CDR3 length: 15 amino acids. The CDR3 loop is CATSRDGGEGQPQHF. The CDR3 coding sequence is TGTGCCACCAGCAGAGACGGGGGGGAAGGTCAGCCCCAGCATTTT.

J is TRBJ2-7 and V is TRBV5-4, with 7 bases matching TRBD1. The germline gives CDR1 SGHNT, CDR2 YYREEE (reference sequence). V lost 4 bases to trimming and J lost 4 bases; unmatched junction nucleotides: 5. This CDR3 is 13 amino acids long. The CDR3 region has the DNA TGTGCCAGCAGCGACGTCAGGGGGTACGAGCAGTACTTC. This translates into CASSDVRGYEQYF.

This rearrangement joins TRBV28 to TRBJ1-3; D call uncertain. The germline V and J ends were trimmed by 4 bases and 0 bases, with 19 bases remaining between them. The CDR3 covers 18 residues. CDR1 and CDR2 from the germline V gene are MDHEN and SYDVKM. The CDR3 nucleotides are TGTGCCAGCAGTTCACGCATTACCGGGAGCTACTCTGGAAACACCATATATTTT. Its translation: CASSSRITGSYSGNTIYF.

The chain has TRBV6-6 and TRBJ1-1; D is perhaps TRBD1 (5 bases). The CDR3 has 14 residues. CDR1 and CDR2 from the germline V gene are MNHNY and SVGAGI (reference sequence). V lost 6 bases to trimming and J lost 3 bases, with 14 bases between them. Here the CDR3 DNA reads TGTGCCAGCAGCGGTCCGGGACTCCACACTGAAGCTTTCTTT. This encodes CASSGPGLHTEAFF.

This clone was seen just once. V usage is TRBV5-4 and J usage is TRBJ2-1, with TRBD2 matching 8 bases. The germline V gene has CDR1 SGHNT and CDR2 YYREEE (reference sequence). This CDR3 has 16 residues. Unmatched junction bases numbered 4, after V lost 0 bases and J lost 2 bases. The CDR3 sequence: CASSLGAGGAYNEQFF. The CDR3 DNA is TGTGCCAGCAGCTTGGGTGCGGGGGGTGCCTACAATGAGCAGTTCTTC.

J is TRBJ1-5 and V is TRBV28; a possible D gene is TRBD1 (5 bases). The CDR3 is 15 residues long. Trimming took 4 bases from V and 7 from J, leaving 17 bases between them. Looked up from germline, CDR1 is MDHEN and CDR2 is SYDVKM. The CDR3 region has the DNA TGTGCCAGCAGTTCCCCTTCAGGGACGGGGCAGCCCCAGCATTTT. This codes for CASSSPSGTGQPQHF.

V gene TRBV5-1 combines with J gene TRBJ2-2; D may be TRBD1 or TRBD2 (5 bases each). V was pared by 0 bases and J by 0 bases, with 12 bases between. CDR1 is SGHRS and CDR2 is YFSETQ in the germline V gene. The CDR3 is 17 amino acids. The CDR3 sequence: CASSLARGGANTGELFF. The CDR3 nucleotides are TGCGCCAGCAGCTTGGCACGGGGCGGAGCGAACACCGGGGAGCTGTTTTTT.

The CDR3 sequence: CASSLSSYNEQFF. The CDR3 DNA follows: TGTGCCAGCAGTTTATCATCCTACAATGAGCAGTTCTTC. V and J are TRBV27 and TRBJ2-1; D is ambiguous. The V end lost 0 bases, the J end lost 1 base, and 1 base lay between the germline ends. From germline, CDR1 is MNHEY and CDR2 SMNVEV (reference sequence). CDR3 size: 13 residues.

The V call is TRBV5-6, the J call TRBJ2-7, with TRBD2 matching 7 bases. Looked up from germline, CDR1 is SGHDT and CDR2 is YYEEEE. The CDR3 runs 17 residues. The ends lost 0 bases at V and 4 bases at J; junction bases unmatched: 13. The CDR3 DNA is TGTGCCAGCAGCTTGGGGCGGTTTGGAGCGGGAAGGTACGAGCAGTACTTC. It yields the protein CASSLGRFGAGRYEQYF.